Presented here are 29 T cell receptor beta chains from one specimen sequenced in a study of T cells in Graves' hyperthyroidism and ophthalmopathy. From RNA transcripts, TCR beta CDR3 regions were amplified. Using the HTBI primer set, a first-round RT-PCR was run on the TCR CDR3. TCRdb called the multiplex PCR reads again in MiXCR, with one record for every CDR3 protein. The sample has some 760,000 distinct CDR3 sequences, around 13% seen once. Sequenced sample: blood. All receptors derive from a woman between 18 and 30 years old with Graves' hyperthyroidism.

This clonotype was detected only a few times. V and J are TRBV6-2 or TRBV6-3 and TRBJ2-7; D is ambiguous. This CDR3 contains 13 residues. Germline V CDR1 and CDR2: MNHEY, SVGEGT. V lost 2 bases and J 3 bases, leaving 8 bases between the germline ends. The CDR3 DNA is TGTGCCAGCAGTTACAGGGCGTACTACGAGCAGTACTTC. Translation gives CASSYRAYYEQYF.

The rearrangement links TRBV11-2 to TRBJ2-1; 9 bases match TRBD2. Germline V gene sequence: CDR1 SGHAT, CDR2 FQNNGV. CDR3 size: 16 residues. CDR3 region: CASGTLSGSSYNEQFF. The CDR3 DNA reads as TGTGCTAGCGGCACGCTTAGCGGGAGCTCCTACAATGAGCAGTTCTTC.

The sample holds many counts of this clonotype. V usage is TRBV4-2 and J usage is TRBJ1-1, with TRBD1 as a possible D gene (5 bases). This CDR3 has 15 amino acids. CDR1 and CDR2 (germline): LGHNA, YNFKEQ. Trimming shortened V by 0 bases and J by 7 bases, and 15 bases separated the two germline ends. The CDR3 bases are TGTGCCAGCAGCCAAGATGGGGCAGCTATCCTTGAAGCTTTCTTT. This translates into CASSQDGAAILEAFF.

This clonotype was picked up many times. V is TRBV30 and J is TRBJ2-1, with D tentatively TRBD2 (6 bases). The germline V gene has CDR1 GTSNPN and CDR2 SVGIG (reference sequence). Trimming pared 5 bases from V and 9 bases from J, leaving 11 bases between. CDR3 length: 11 residues. DNA for the CDR3: TGTGCCTGGGGAGGGTACCTTGAGCAGTTCTTC. The encoded protein is CAWGGYLEQFF.

This clonotype was seen at least ten times. The J gene is TRBJ1-1, the V gene TRBV6-1; D unclear. V was clipped by 6 bases and J by 2 bases, with 16 bases between them. Germline V gene lookup returns CDR1 MNHNS and CDR2 SASEGT. The CDR3 is made up of 15 amino acids. In DNA form, the CDR3 reads TGTGCCAGCAGATTTTCACAGACACTCAACACTGAAGCTTTCTTT. This codes for CASRFSQTLNTEAFF.

This clonotype was seen repeatedly, ten times or more. J is TRBJ2-1 and V is TRBV13, with D tentatively TRBD2 (6 bases). This CDR3 region has 17 residues. Per germline, CDR1 PRHDT and CDR2 FYEKMQ (reference sequence). The V and J ends lost 4 bases and 1 base respectively, with 17 bases between them. The DNA of the CDR3 is TGTGCCAGCAGCTCATCGGACGGGCTAGCGTCCTACAATGAGCAGTTCTTC. Protein product: CASSSSDGLASYNEQFF.

This clonotype was recorded many times. The CDR3 is CASSQGGNGAPGGEQFF. CDR3 coding DNA: TGTGCCAGCAGCCAAGGGGGGAACGGGGCCCCGGGAGGTGAGCAGTTCTTC. This chain joins TRBV3-1 and TRBJ2-1; 7 bases map to TRBD2. This CDR3 spans 17 amino acids. Trimming cost V 1 base and J 9 bases; bases outside gene matches: 15. Germline V gene data show CDR1 as LGHDT and CDR2 as YNNKEL (reference sequence).

V usage is TRBV20-1 and J usage is TRBJ2-1; D is uncertain. CDR1 and CDR2 from the germline V gene are DFQATT and SNEGSKA (reference sequence). There are 13 residues in the CDR3. Between the trimmed V and J ends, which lost 6 bases and 6 bases, there was a span of 15 bases. The CDR3 here is CSARSLAINEQFF. In DNA, the CDR3 is TGCAGTGCCAGGTCCTTGGCAATCAATGAGCAGTTCTTC.

This clonotype has ten or more counts. The gene calls are TRBV15 and TRBJ2-7, with TRBD2 matching 7 bases. J lost 3 bases, V lost 3 bases, and 8 bases had no gene match. There are 15 residues in the CDR3. Germline V lookup: CDR1 LNHNV, CDR2 YYDKDF (reference sequence). CDR3 nucleotides: TGTGCCACCAGCAGTTCACGGACTAGGAACTACGAGCAGTACTTC. Translating it yields CATSSSRTRNYEQYF.

This clonotype was detected only a few times. The gene calls are TRBV15 and TRBJ2-1, with a possible D match to TRBD2 (5 bases). This CDR3 is built from 16 residues. Germline assignment: CDR1 LNHNV and CDR2 YYDKDF (reference sequence). Trimming cost V 5 bases and J 0 bases, with 14 bases left between them. CDR3 sequence reads: CATSQADRSSYNEQFF. The CDR3 nucleotides read TGTGCCACCAGCCAAGCGGACCGGAGCTCCTACAATGAGCAGTTCTTC.

This clonotype was seen repeatedly, ten times or more. V gene TRBV7-2 combines with J gene TRBJ2-1, with a tentative D call TRBD2 (6 bases). The V and J ends lost 0 bases and 4 bases respectively, with 13 bases between them. The CDR3 runs 16 residues. CDR1 is SGHTA and CDR2 is FQGNSA in the germline V gene. CDR3: CASSLALAGLYNEQFF. In nucleotides, the CDR3 is TGTGCCAGCAGCTTAGCGCTGGCGGGGTTATACAATGAGCAGTTCTTC.

The table lists this clonotype with many counts. The chain employs TRBV3-1 and TRBJ1-1; possible D gene TRBD1, 6 bases. CDR3 length equals 12 residues. V lost 5 bases to trimming and J lost 7 bases, with 11 bases between them. Germline V CDR1 and CDR2: LGHDT, YNNKEL (reference sequence). Here the CDR3 DNA reads TGTGCCAGCAGCTTAGGGGGGATTGAAGCTTTCTTT. Translated, it gives CASSLGGIEAFF.

This clonotype was counted many times. The CDR3 region is CASMGTTYNEQFF. As DNA, the CDR3 is TGTGCCAGCATGGGGACCACCTACAATGAGCAGTTCTTC. The chain recombines TRBV2 with TRBJ2-1; D might be TRBD1 or TRBD2, each matching 5 bases. This CDR3 has 13 amino acids. With 7 bases removed from V and 2 bases from J, the gap between germline ends came to 9 bases. Germline CDR1 SNHLY, CDR2 FYNNEI.

This clonotype was counted at least ten times. The rearrangement links TRBV11-2 to TRBJ2-3; possibly TRBD1 for D (6 bases). The ends were cut back, 3 bases at V and 6 bases at J, with 13 bases in the middle. Germline V lookup: CDR1 SGHAT, CDR2 FQNNGV. The CDR3 covers 14 residues. The CDR3 sequence is CASSFRLRGDTQYF. CDR3 DNA sequence: TGTGCCAGCAGCTTCCGCCTAAGGGGGGATACGCAGTATTTT.

This clonotype was picked up a small number of times. The genes are TRBV7-9 and TRBJ1-2, with D unclear. V lost 6 bases and J 8 bases, leaving 19 bases between the germline ends. The CDR3 is 14 residues long. Germline CDR1 and CDR2: SEHNR and FQNEAQ (reference sequence). The CDR3 DNA reads as TGTGCCAGCAGAGTAGTAAGCGAGAGCTCGGGCTACACCTTC. Translation: CASRVVSESSGYTF.

The rearrangement joins TRBV6-1 to TRBJ2-2; TRBD2 aligns across 15 bases. Germline loops: CDR1 MNHNS, CDR2 SASEGT. Losses at the gene ends were 6 bases for V and 2 bases for J; bases not matched to a gene: 4. This CDR3 region has 17 residues. CDR3: CASSRGLAGGNTGELFF. Here the CDR3 DNA reads TGTGCCAGCAGCCGGGGACTAGCGGGAGGTAACACCGGGGAGCTGTTTTTT.

This clonotype turned up a few times. V and J are TRBV10-3 and TRBJ2-5; D uncertain. V gave up 8 bases and J gave up 5 bases, with 15 bases separating them. CDR1 and CDR2 (germline): ENHRY, SYGVKD. This CDR3 has 13 residues. DNA for the CDR3: TGTGCCATCCCCCCTAGGAATTCTGAGACCCAGTACTTC. It encodes CAIPPRNSETQYF.

This clonotype showed up many times. The chain employs TRBV28 and TRBJ2-3; D uncertain. The germline CDR1 and CDR2 sequences are MDHEN and SYDVKM. The CDR3 extends over 14 amino acids. Between the trimmed V and J ends, which lost 2 bases and 2 bases, there was a span of 8 bases. The CDR3 is CASSLRAITDTQYF. The CDR3 coding sequence is TGTGCCAGCAGTTTAAGGGCTATCACAGATACGCAGTATTTT.

The chain employs TRBV6-6 and TRBJ2-1; TRBD2 matches 8 bases. The germline V gene encodes CDR1 MNHNY and CDR2 SVGAGI (reference sequence). Trimming cost V 2 bases and J 0 bases; bases outside gene matches: 9. The CDR3 is made up of 18 amino acids. CDR3 region: CASSYDRGLAHSYNEQFF. In nucleotides, the CDR3 is TGTGCCAGCAGTTACGATCGCGGACTAGCTCACTCCTACAATGAGCAGTTCTTC.

This clonotype has a count of ten or more. The chain carries TRBV20-1 and TRBJ1-1; 8 nucleotides line up with TRBD1. Germline lookup yields CDR1 DFQATT and CDR2 SNEGSKA (reference sequence). The V segment lost 5 bases and the J segment 0 bases; nucleotides outside the gene matches: 5. The CDR3 spans 14 residues. Here the CDR3 DNA reads TGCAGTGCTCCAGGGGGCCCCATGAACACTGAAGCTTTCTTT. Translating it yields CSAPGGPMNTEAFF.

This chain joins TRBV29-1 and TRBJ2-5; D is undetermined. V was shortened by 4 bases and J by 2 bases, with 2 bases between the two germline ends. Germline V CDR1 and CDR2: SQVTM, ANQGSEA. The CDR3 runs to 10 residues. The DNA for the CDR3 is TGCAGCGTTGGTCAAGAGACCCAGTACTTC. It codes for CSVGQETQYF.

This clonotype was counted at least ten times. The chain combines TRBV7-8 with TRBJ2-1, with D perhaps assigned TRBD1 or TRBD2 (5 bases each). Germline CDR1 reads SGHVS; CDR2 reads FQNEAQ. Trimming removed 6 bases at V and 3 bases at J, with 12 bases between. The CDR3 totals 14 residues. The DNA of the CDR3 is TGTGCCAGCAGACCCGGGGCCGACTACAATGAGCAGTTCTTC. Translation: CASRPGADYNEQFF.

Ten or more counts support this clonotype. V gene TRBV13 combines with J gene TRBJ2-1; D remains ambiguous. CDR3 size: 16 residues. CDR1 and CDR2 from the germline V gene are PRHDT and FYEKMQ (reference sequence). Between the trimmed V and J ends, which lost 0 bases and 2 bases, there was a span of 11 bases. CDR3 loop: CASSLGLRDPYNEQFF. CDR3 in DNA: TGTGCCAGCAGCTTAGGCCTGCGAGACCCCTACAATGAGCAGTTCTTC.

The sample holds many counts of this clonotype. The J gene is TRBJ1-2, the V gene TRBV12-3 or TRBV12-4; D might be TRBD1 (5 bases). This CDR3 comprises 15 residues. Trimming removed 3 bases at V and 5 bases at J, with 16 bases between. The CDR3 here is CASSFKGLGQYGYTF. The DNA for the CDR3 is TGTGCCAGCAGTTTCAAGGGACTAGGGCAGTATGGCTACACCTTC.

Ten or more counts support this clonotype. The rearrangement links TRBV18 to TRBJ2-5, with 9 nucleotides matching TRBD1. In germline, CDR1 is KGHSH, CDR2 LQKENI. The CDR3 runs 15 residues. Losses at the gene ends were 3 bases for V and 5 bases for J; bases not matched to a gene: 7. In DNA form, the CDR3 reads TGTGCCAGCTCACCTGGACAGGGGTCATGGGAGACCCAGTACTTC. This translates into CASSPGQGSWETQYF. Drawing the rest from reference TRBV18 and TRBJ2-5, the complete variable domain is NAGVMQNPRHLVRRRGQEARLRCSPMKGHSHVYWYRQLPEEGLKFMVYLQKENIIDESGMPKERFSAEFPKEGPSILRIQQVVRGDSAAYFCASSPGQGSWETQYFGPGTRLLVL.

This clonotype was counted many times. J is TRBJ2-7 and V is TRBV7-2, with D tentatively TRBD1 (7 bases). The CDR3 has 14 amino acids. V lost 0 bases, J lost 2 bases, and 8 bases lay in between. Germline CDR1 and CDR2: SGHTA and FQGNSA. The CDR3 region has the DNA TGTGCCAGCAGCTTAGCCAGGGGGGCCTACGAGCAGTACTTC. Translating gives CASSLARGAYEQYF.

This chain links TRBV20-1 with TRBJ2-3; tentative D call: TRBD1 (5 bases). This CDR3 comprises 13 residues. Trimming left V 2 bases short and J 3 bases short, with 9 bases between. Germline V CDR1 and CDR2: DFQATT, SNEGSKA (reference sequence). DNA of the CDR3: TGCAGTGCTAGACTACCAGGGACAGATACGCAGTATTTT. Its translation is CSARLPGTDTQYF.

This clonotype has ten or more counts. The chain combines TRBV10-1 with TRBJ2-7, with 15 bases lining up with TRBD2. Losses at the gene ends were 3 bases for V and 7 bases for J; bases not matched to a gene: 1. Germline CDR1 WNHNN, CDR2 SYGVQD (reference sequence). There are 14 residues in the CDR3. CDR3 protein: CASSDGLAGGEQYF. The CDR3 coding sequence is TGCGCCAGCAGTGATGGACTAGCGGGAGGGGAGCAGTACTTC.

This clonotype was counted at least ten times. The chain joins TRBV7-3 to TRBJ2-5; 11 bases map to TRBD1. Germline V gene lookup returns CDR1 SGHTA and CDR2 FQGTGA. CDR3 length: 15 residues. V gave up 4 bases and J gave up 5 bases; unmatched junction bases: 6. The CDR3 nucleotides are TGTGCCAGCAGCTCCCGTGGGACAGGGGGGGAGACCCAGTACTTC. Translation gives CASSSRGTGGETQYF.